Listed here are 14 T cell receptor beta chains from one sample, sequenced in a study of T cells in Graves' hyperthyroidism and ophthalmopathy. What was amplified from RNA transcripts were TCR beta CDR3 regions. The HTBI primer set drove a first-round RT-PCR of the TCR CDR3. One entry per CDR3 protein, called by TCRdb with MiXCR from the multiplex PCR reads. The table lists about 540,000 distinct CDR3 sequences, more than 45% of them singletons. Sequenced sample: peripheral blood or thyroid tissue (not recorded which). The receptors derive from a woman aged 18-35 years with Graves' hyperthyroidism.

In this sample, this clonotype turned up once. This chain joins TRBV2 and TRBJ1-2; TRBD1 might be the D (6 bases). Looked up from germline, CDR1 is SNHLY and CDR2 is FYNNEI. CDR3 length: 16 amino acids. The V and J ends lost 10 bases and 8 bases respectively, with 29 bases between them. The CDR3: CATQSDLSPGAGGYTF. The CDR3 coding sequence is TGTGCCACACAATCGGATTTATCCCCAGGGGCTGGGGGCTACACCTTC.

The CDR3 DNA follows: TGTGCCAGCAGCCAAGAGGAAGGGAGTACAAACACTGAAGCTTTCTTT. Translating gives CASSQEEGSTNTEAFF. The chain carries TRBV7-8 and TRBJ1-1; D uncertain. Trimming removed 5 bases from V and 2 bases from J, with 18 bases in between. In germline, CDR1 is SGHVS, CDR2 FQNEAQ. The CDR3 length is 16 residues.

Many counts were recorded for this clonotype. CDR3 nucleotide sequence: TGTGCCAGCAGCCGGGGCGGACAGGGAGTTAGGGAGACCCAGTACTTC. Its translation is CASSRGGQGVRETQYF. This chain joins TRBV7-2 and TRBJ2-5; the match to TRBD1 covers 8 bases. The CDR3 is 16 amino acids. Trimming removed 5 bases from V and 5 bases from J; junction bases left unmatched: 13. Germline V gives CDR1 SGHTA, CDR2 FQGNSA.

The table lists this clonotype with a few counts. The junction departs from the called germline gene at one end, perhaps through a read error. The chain recombines TRBV7-9 with TRBJ2-6, with 8 nucleotides matching TRBD1. The CDR3 consists of 12 residues. Germline CDR1 and CDR2: SEHNR and FQNEAQ (reference sequence). DNA of the CDR3: TGTGCCACCCAGGGACAGGCCAACACTGAAGCTTTC. Its protein product is CATQGQANTEAF.

This clonotype was detected ten times or more. The chain uses TRBV10-3 and TRBJ1-1; 7 bases are shared with TRBD1. The J segment lost 5 bases and the V segment lost 6 bases, leaving 6 bases of the junction unmatched. CDR1 is ENHRY, CDR2 SYGVKD, per germline. The CDR3 consists of 13 residues. The CDR3 loop is CAISEQQGTEAFF. CDR3 nucleotides: TGTGCCATCAGCGAACAACAGGGGACTGAAGCTTTCTTT.

This clonotype was detected only a few times. V is TRBV19 and J is TRBJ1-6, with a weak D call TRBD1 (6 bases). The CDR3 sequence is 15 residues long. V lost 7 bases, J lost 8 bases, and 18 bases lay in between. Germline lookup yields CDR1 LNHDA and CDR2 SQIVND (reference sequence). Here the CDR3 DNA reads TGTGCCAGTAAAAAGGGGGAGCTACGGGATTCACCCCTCCACTTT. Amino acid sequence: CASKKGELRDSPLHF.

This rearrangement joins TRBV7-8 to TRBJ2-2; D is perhaps TRBD2 (5 bases). The germline V gene has CDR1 SGHVS and CDR2 FQNEAQ. V was pared by 7 bases and J by 5 bases, with 14 bases between. CDR3 length: 14 residues. The CDR3 DNA sequence: TGTGCCAGCAACCGAGCGGAAACAACCGGGGAGCTGTTTTTT. Amino acid sequence: CASNRAETTGELFF.

The J gene is TRBJ1-5, the V gene TRBV29-1, with D possibly being TRBD1 (5 bases). V shed 8 bases and J shed 3 bases, with 11 bases lying between them. CDR1 SQVTM and CDR2 ANQGSEA come from the germline V gene. The CDR3 contains 12 residues. Here the CDR3 DNA reads TGCAGCAACCAGGGCCCCAATCAGCCCCAGCATTTT. This codes for CSNQGPNQPQHF.

V is TRBV5-1 and J is TRBJ1-2; no clear D. Germline CDR1 SGHRS, CDR2 YFSETQ. Deletions cut 1 base from V and 2 bases from J, with 9 bases between. CDR3 length: 14 amino acids. CDR3 sequence reads: CASSLSTANYGYTF. The CDR3 region has the DNA TGCGCCAGCAGCTTGAGTACAGCCAACTATGGCTACACCTTC.

CDR3 protein: CASSEAGSNSPLHF. CDR3 nucleotides: TGTGCCAGCTCTGAGGCAGGGTCGAATTCACCCCTCCACTTT. The chain joins TRBV6-1 to TRBJ1-6, with D possibly TRBD1 on 5 matching bases. Germline lookup yields CDR1 MNHNS and CDR2 SASEGT. This CDR3 region has 14 residues. The V end lost 8 bases, the J end lost 7 bases, and 15 bases lay between the germline ends.

This chain joins TRBV2 and TRBJ1-1, with TRBD1 identical over 10 bases. This CDR3 spans 14 amino acids. Germline V gene lookup returns CDR1 SNHLY and CDR2 FYNNEI. The V gene end was trimmed by 5 bases and the J gene end by 6 bases; junction bases not matched to a gene: 6. The CDR3 DNA follows: TGTGCCAGCAGTACGACAGGGGGCGGATCTGAAGCTTTCTTT. Amino acids: CASSTTGGGSEAFF.

CDR3 DNA: TGTGCCAGTAGTTGGGGGAATGAAAAACTGTTTTTT. It is translated as CASSWGNEKLFF. This chain joins TRBV19 and TRBJ1-4; D is perhaps TRBD1 (5 bases). Germline V gives CDR1 LNHDA, CDR2 SQIVND (reference sequence). With 5 bases removed from V and 5 bases from J, the gap between germline ends came to 6 bases. The length of the CDR3 is 12 residues.

The chain couples TRBV11-2 to TRBJ2-5; no reliable D call. Germline CDR1 SGHAT, CDR2 FQNNGV. The CDR3 length is 13 residues. V dropped 3 bases and J dropped 5 bases, with 10 bases sitting between them. CDR3 nucleotides: TGTGCCAGCAGCTTTTGGACCGGGGAGACCCAGTACTTC. This translates into CASSFWTGETQYF. Using reference TRBV11-2 and TRBJ2-5 for the parts outside the CDR3, the full variable domain is EAGVAQSPRYKIIEKRQSVAFWCNPISGHATLYWYQQILGQGPKLLIQFQNNGVVDDSQLPKDRFSAERLKGVDSTLKIQPAKLEDSAVYLCASSFWTGETQYFGPGTRLLVL.

This clonotype showed up many times. The chain joins TRBV7-9 to TRBJ2-7; 13 nucleotides match TRBD2. The V and J ends lost 7 bases and 3 bases, in that order; junction bases with no gene match: 6. The CDR3 loop spans 15 amino acids. Germline loops: CDR1 SEHNR, CDR2 FQNEAQ (reference sequence). CDR3 sequence reads: CASTPLAGGNYEQYF. CDR3 nucleotides: TGTGCCAGCACCCCACTAGCGGGGGGGAACTACGAGCAGTACTTC.